This T cell receptor (beta chain) came from a study of T cells in Graves' hyperthyroidism and ophthalmopathy. Overall study findings and caveats: Blood samples included most of the expanded thyroid clonotypes exceeding 0.001.

The CDR3 runs to 12 residues. Trimming stripped 5 bases from V and 0 bases from J, with 8 bases between. The germline CDR1 and CDR2 sequences are SQVTM and ANQGSEA. With respect to this clonotype: No antigen is known for it.

Regions amplified from RNA transcripts were the TCR beta CDR3 regions. HTBI primers were employed in a first-round RT-PCR of the TCR CDR3. TCRdb re-called the multiplex PCR reads through MiXCR, storing one row per CDR3 protein. The sample shows approximately 400,000 distinct CDR3 sequences, 25% of them seen only once. The chain links TRBV29-1 to TRBJ2-7, with D unclear. This TCR was recovered from a middle-aged man with Graves' hyperthyroidism. The sequencing sample was made of blood. DNA for the CDR3: TGCAGCGTTTTAAGGGACTCCTACGAGCAGTACTTC. It yields the protein CSVLRDSYEQYF.